The 9 T cell receptor beta chains below were found in one sample sequenced in a study of CD8+CD57+ T cells in acquired aplastic anemia. Patients picked for sequencing had shown CD8+CD57+ cell expansion detected by flow cytometry. According to the study, genomic DNA was the template for TCR beta VDJ and CDR3 profiling. TCRdb reprocessed the reads with MiXCR, giving one entry per CDR3 protein. The sample includes roughly 93,000 distinct CDR3 sequences, roughly two thirds seen only once; the top ten take around three fifths. The sample was sorted CD4+, CD8+, or CD8+CD57+ T cells (not recorded which) from PBMCs. All receptors come from a human donor with aplastic anemia.

The chain links TRBV20-1 to TRBJ2-7, with D perhaps TRBD2 (6 bases). Trimming took 5 bases from V and 0 from J, leaving 14 bases between them. Germline V gives CDR1 DFQATT, CDR2 SNEGSKA (reference sequence). CDR3 length: 14 amino acids. CDR3 region: CSAFGTEFSYEQYF. CDR3 nucleotide sequence: TGCAGTGCTTTCGGGACTGAATTCTCCTACGAGCAGTACTTC.

V and J are TRBV11-2 and TRBJ2-7, with D hard to call. The V and J ends lost 5 bases and 2 bases respectively, with 7 bases between them. The CDR3 covers 12 residues. Per the germline V gene, CDR1 is SGHAT and CDR2 is FQNNGV. CDR3 nucleotide sequence: TGTGCCAGCAGCCCGGTAACCTACGAGCAGTACTTC. Protein: CASSPVTYEQYF.

V and J are TRBV19 and TRBJ2-1; D tentatively reads TRBD1 or TRBD2 (5 bases each). V was cut by 6 bases and J by 9 bases, with 15 bases left in between. CDR1 and CDR2 from the germline V gene are LNHDA and SQIVND (reference sequence). The CDR3 has 13 residues. The CDR3 loop is CASRGAGATEQFF. The DNA of the CDR3 is TGTGCCAGTAGGGGCGCCGGGGCGACTGAGCAGTTCTTC. Looking up the rest from reference TRBV19 and TRBJ2-1 gives the full variable domain: DGGITQSPKYLFRKEGQNVTLSCEQNLNHDAMYWYRQDPGQGLRLIYYSQIVNDFQKGDIAEGYSVSREKKESFPLTVTSAQKNPTAFYLCASRGAGATEQFFGPGTRLTVL.

This clonotype was seen many times. The chain employs TRBV27 and TRBJ2-7; 7 bases agree with TRBD1. Germline V CDR1 and CDR2: MNHEY, SMNVEV (reference sequence). The CDR3 has 16 residues. V shed 2 bases, J shed 4 bases, and the junction held 11 bases outside the gene matches. The DNA for the CDR3 is TGTGCCAGCAGTTTAATGGCAGGGGGTAGGAAATACGAGCAGTACTTC. Protein product: CASSLMAGGRKYEQYF.

V usage is TRBV2 and J usage is TRBJ2-5; TRBD2 matches at 12 bases. The germline V gene encodes CDR1 SNHLY and CDR2 FYNNEI. This CDR3 spans 16 amino acids. J gave up 4 bases and V 6 bases, and 9 bases lay outside the gene matches. The CDR3: CASRPTLAGGRETQYF. Written as DNA, the CDR3 is TGTGCCAGCAGACCTACCCTAGCGGGAGGGCGAGAGACCCAGTACTTC.

The gene calls are TRBV20-1 and TRBJ2-7; 10 bases align to TRBD2. With 7 bases clipped from V and 0 bases from J, the junction kept 6 bases outside the gene matches. Germline V gives CDR1 DFQATT, CDR2 SNEGSKA (reference sequence). This CDR3 is built from 14 residues. CDR3: CSVPGLANSYEQYF. DNA for the CDR3: TGCAGTGTCCCGGGACTAGCGAACTCCTACGAGCAGTACTTC.

The chain employs TRBV7-8 and TRBJ2-6; D is ambiguous. V was shortened by 6 bases and J by 0 bases, with 3 bases between the two germline ends. Germline V gene lookup returns CDR1 SGHVS and CDR2 FQNEAQ. CDR3 length equals 13 residues. The CDR3 here is CASRSSGANVLTF. CDR3 sequence (DNA): TGTGCCAGCAGGAGCTCTGGGGCCAACGTCCTGACTTTC. Looking up the rest from reference TRBV7-8 and TRBJ2-6 gives the full variable domain: GAGVSQSPRYKVAKRGQDVALRCDPISGHVSLFWYQQALGQGPEFLTYFQNEAQLDKSGLPSDRFFAERPEGSVSTLKIQRTQQEDSAVYLCASRSSGANVLTFGAGSRLTVL.

Comment on this clonotype: It is likely a read error, because the conserved phenylalanine at the end of the CDR3 is missing. The chain links TRBV7-9 to TRBJ1-6; no firm D call. The V and J ends lost 5 bases and 16 bases respectively, with 9 bases between them. The CDR3 runs 10 residues. The germline gives CDR1 SEHNR, CDR2 FQNEAQ (reference sequence). The CDR3 DNA follows: TGTGCCAGCAGCGATCGGGTGCTCCACCTT. It is translated as CASSDRVLHL.

The chain carries TRBV20-1 and TRBJ2-3, with TRBD1 identical over 7 bases. The CDR3 extends over 14 amino acids. Looked up from germline, CDR1 is DFQATT and CDR2 is SNEGSKA (reference sequence). The junction had 13 bases not matched to a gene; V was cut back by 7 bases and J by 6 bases. CDR3 in DNA: TGCAGTGGTCGGGTGACAGGGAAGGTGGATACGCAGTATTTT. Amino acids: CSGRVTGKVDTQYF.